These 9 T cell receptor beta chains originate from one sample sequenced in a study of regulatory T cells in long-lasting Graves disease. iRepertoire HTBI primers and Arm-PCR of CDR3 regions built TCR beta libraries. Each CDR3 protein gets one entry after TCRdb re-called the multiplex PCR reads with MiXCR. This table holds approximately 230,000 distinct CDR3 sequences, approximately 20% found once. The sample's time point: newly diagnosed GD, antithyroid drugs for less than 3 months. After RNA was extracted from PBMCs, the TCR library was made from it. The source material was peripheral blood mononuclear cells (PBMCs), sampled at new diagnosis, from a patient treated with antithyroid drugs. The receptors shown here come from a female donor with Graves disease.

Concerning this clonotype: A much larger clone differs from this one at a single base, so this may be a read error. CDR3 sequence: CASQGIGSYNEHFF. In DNA, the CDR3 is TGTGCCAGCCAAGGGATCGGGTCCTACAATGAGCATTTCTTC. The rearrangement links TRBV27 to TRBJ2-1, with D unresolved. The germline V gene encodes CDR1 MNHEY and CDR2 SMNVEV (reference sequence). The CDR3 contains 14 residues.

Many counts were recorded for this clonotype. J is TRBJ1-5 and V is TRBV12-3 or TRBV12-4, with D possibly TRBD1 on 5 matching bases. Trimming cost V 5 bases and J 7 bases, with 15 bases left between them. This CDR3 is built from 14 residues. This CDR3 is CASSPGTGYQPQHF. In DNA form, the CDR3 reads TGTGCCAGCAGTCCCGGGACGGGTTACCAGCCCCAGCATTTT.

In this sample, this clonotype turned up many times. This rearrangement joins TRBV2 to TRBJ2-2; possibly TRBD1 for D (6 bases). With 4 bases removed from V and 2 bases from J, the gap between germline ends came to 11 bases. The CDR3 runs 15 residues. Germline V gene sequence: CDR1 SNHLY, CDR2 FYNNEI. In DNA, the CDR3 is TGTGCCAGCAGTGTGGTACAGGGAAACACCGGGGAGCTGTTTTTT. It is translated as CASSVVQGNTGELFF.

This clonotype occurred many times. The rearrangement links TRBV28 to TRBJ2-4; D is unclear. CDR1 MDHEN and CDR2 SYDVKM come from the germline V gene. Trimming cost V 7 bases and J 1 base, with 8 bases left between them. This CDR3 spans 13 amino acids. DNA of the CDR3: TGTGCCAGCACCCCCGGGGCCAAAAACATTCAGTACTTC. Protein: CASTPGAKNIQYF.

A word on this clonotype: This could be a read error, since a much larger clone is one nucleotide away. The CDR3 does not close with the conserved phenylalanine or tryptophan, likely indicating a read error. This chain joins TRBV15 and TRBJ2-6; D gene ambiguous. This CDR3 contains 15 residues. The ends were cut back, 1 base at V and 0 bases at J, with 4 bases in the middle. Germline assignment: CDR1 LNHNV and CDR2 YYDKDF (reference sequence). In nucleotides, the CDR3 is TGTGCCACCAGCAGAGTATTCTCTGGGGCCAACGTCCTGACTTCC. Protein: CATSRVFSGANVLTS.

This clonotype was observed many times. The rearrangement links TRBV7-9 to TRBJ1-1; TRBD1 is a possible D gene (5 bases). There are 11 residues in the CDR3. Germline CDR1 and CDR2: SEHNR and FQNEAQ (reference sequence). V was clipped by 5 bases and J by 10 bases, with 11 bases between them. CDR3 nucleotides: TGTGCCAGCAGCGCCGGACAAGTAGCTTTCTTT. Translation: CASSAGQVAFF.

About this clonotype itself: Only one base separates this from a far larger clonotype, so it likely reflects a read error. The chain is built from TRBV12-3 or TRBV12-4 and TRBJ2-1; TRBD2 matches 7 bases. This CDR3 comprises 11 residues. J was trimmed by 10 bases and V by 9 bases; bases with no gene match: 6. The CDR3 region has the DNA TGTGCCAGTTGGGGGGGAGACGAGCAGTTCTTC. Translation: CASWGGDEQFF.

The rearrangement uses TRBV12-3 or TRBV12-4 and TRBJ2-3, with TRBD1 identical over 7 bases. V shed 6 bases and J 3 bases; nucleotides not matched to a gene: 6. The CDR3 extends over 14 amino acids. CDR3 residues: CASRRTGRTDTQYF. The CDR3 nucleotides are TGTGCCAGCAGAAGGACAGGCAGGACAGATACGCAGTATTTT.

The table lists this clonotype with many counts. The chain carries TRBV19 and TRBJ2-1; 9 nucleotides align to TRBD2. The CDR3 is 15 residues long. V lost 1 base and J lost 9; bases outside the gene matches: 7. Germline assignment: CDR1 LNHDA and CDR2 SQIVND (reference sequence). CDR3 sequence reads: CASSIVGSGRPEQFF. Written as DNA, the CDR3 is TGTGCCAGTAGTATAGTGGGTAGCGGGAGACCTGAGCAGTTCTTC.